The 18 T cell receptor beta chains in this list originate from one sample, sequenced in a study of pediatric ulcerative colitis. Libraries were prepared by immunoSEQ multiplex PCR; TCRdb keeps only in-frame clonotypes and omits some of them. The sample lists under 70,000 clones, around 87% occurring once. Material: blood. These receptors came from a boy aged 10-17 years who was a control in a study of pediatric ulcerative colitis.

This sequence joins TRBV7-2 and TRBJ1-1; perhaps TRBD1 as D (6 bases). Germline CDR1 SGHTA, CDR2 FQGNSA. This CDR3 comprises 14 residues. V was trimmed by 4 bases and J by 3 bases, leaving 12 bases between them. In DNA, the CDR3 is TGTGCCAGCAGCTCCGGACAGTATTACACTGAAGCTTTCTTT. It encodes CASSSGQYYTEAFF.

The chain combines TRBV6-1 with TRBJ2-7; 7 bases align to TRBD2. V dropped 2 bases and J dropped 4; count of bases not matched to a gene: 5. Germline V CDR1 and CDR2: MNHNS, SASEGT. The CDR3 consists of 14 residues. CDR3 protein: CASSEWWEGYEQYF. For the CDR3, the DNA is TGTGCCAGCAGTGAATGGTGGGAGGGATACGAGCAGTACTTC.

The genes are TRBV28 and TRBJ2-3; no firm D call. Germline V gives CDR1 MDHEN, CDR2 SYDVKM. The CDR3 loop spans 15 amino acids. V dropped 2 bases and J dropped 0 bases, with 9 bases sitting between them. The CDR3 sequence is CASSLGYRSTDTQYF. CDR3 nucleotides: TGTGCCAGCAGTTTAGGGTACCGAAGCACAGATACGCAGTATTTT.

The CDR3 spells CASSSQDRAGETQYF. The CDR3 bases are TGTGCCAGCAGCTCACAGGACAGGGCAGGGGAGACCCAGTACTTC. V is TRBV5-8 and J is TRBJ2-5; 8 bases are a match to TRBD1. The CDR3 spans 15 residues. Trimming cost V 3 bases and J 5 bases; bases outside gene matches: 9. CDR1 and CDR2 (germline): SGHTS, YDEGEE.

The table lists this clone with a count of one. The chain carries TRBV18 and TRBJ2-1; tentatively, D is TRBD1 (6 bases). The V and J ends lost 4 bases and 5 bases respectively, with 9 bases between them. Germline CDR1 is KGHSH and CDR2 is LQKENI. The CDR3 sequence is 13 residues long. The CDR3 DNA is TGTGCCAGCTCACGGTCAGGGGACAATGAGCAGTTCTTC. Residues: CASSRSGDNEQFF.

This chain uses TRBV28 with TRBJ2-5; 7 positions agree with TRBD1. The germline CDR1 and CDR2 sequences are MDHEN and SYDVKM. The CDR3 contains 16 residues. After removal of 6 bases from V and 2 bases from J, the junction contained 12 bases not matched to a gene. The CDR3 DNA follows: TGTGCCAGCAGCCCCTCGACAGGGTGGGGTCAAGAGACCCAGTACTTC. Translation: CASSPSTGWGQETQYF.

This chain connects TRBV7-2 to TRBJ2-5; tentatively, D is TRBD1 or TRBD2 (5 bases each). The CDR3 is 14 residues long. The V gene lost 10 bases and the J gene lost 3 bases, with 18 bases spanning the gap. Germline-derived CDR1 and CDR2 are SGHTA and FQGNSA. CDR3 DNA sequence: TGTGCCACCGAGGGGTATCCGTTCGAAGAGACCCAGTACTTC. It yields the protein CATEGYPFEETQYF.

In this sample, this clone turned up once. The chain recombines TRBV30 with TRBJ1-4; D is perhaps TRBD1 (6 bases). This CDR3 has 15 amino acids. Per the germline V gene, CDR1 is GTSNPN and CDR2 is SVGIG (reference sequence). V was cut by 2 bases and J by 7 bases, with 17 bases left in between. The CDR3 loop is CAWSIPGAGSEKLFF. CDR3 sequence (DNA): TGTGCCTGGAGTATCCCAGGGGCGGGTTCTGAAAAACTGTTTTTT.

This sequence joins TRBV5-4 and TRBJ1-2, with a weak D call TRBD1 (5 bases). The V end lost 3 bases, the J end lost 7 bases, and 16 bases lay between the germline ends. The CDR3 totals 14 residues. Germline values: CDR1 SGHNT, CDR2 YYREEE (reference sequence). DNA of the CDR3: TGTGCCAGCAGCTATTACCGGGACCTAGCTGGCTACACCTTC. Protein: CASSYYRDLAGYTF.

The V and J genes are TRBV7-2 and TRBJ2-5; no clear D. The CDR3 length is 15 residues. Germline loops: CDR1 SGHTA, CDR2 FQGNSA. Trimming shortened V by 4 bases and J by 1 base, and 13 bases separated the two germline ends. CDR3 protein: CASSSDLGFQETQYF. The CDR3 DNA reads TGTGCCAGCAGCTCCGATCTAGGTTTCCAAGAGACCCAGTACTTC. The full variable domain, in which reference TRBV7-2 and TRBJ2-5 provide the parts outside the CDR3, is GAGVSQSPSNKVTEKGKDVELRCDPISGHTALYWYRQSLGQGLEFLIYFQGNSAPDKSGLPSDRFSAERTGGSVSTLTIQRTQQEDSAVYLCASSSDLGFQETQYFGPGTRLLVL.

The chain is built from TRBV5-1 and TRBJ2-7; no clear D. Germline V gene sequence: CDR1 SGHRS, CDR2 YFSETQ. Trimming took off 2 bases at V and 1 base at J, with 13 bases between the two ends. CDR3 length: 15 amino acids. The chain's CDR3 is CASSFSYSVSYEQYF. The CDR3 bases are TGCGCCAGCAGCTTCTCTTATTCTGTGTCCTACGAGCAGTACTTC.

The genes are TRBV2 and TRBJ1-5, with no clear D. Germline CDR1 reads SNHLY; CDR2 reads FYNNEI. V dropped 1 base and J dropped 4 bases, with 11 bases sitting between them. The CDR3 sequence is 15 residues long. CDR3 DNA sequence: TGTGCCAGCAGTGAAGGGCAGCCCCCTAATCAGCCCCAGCATTTT. This codes for CASSEGQPPNQPQHF. The whole variable domain, filled in from reference TRBV2 and TRBJ1-5, reads EPEVTQTPSHQVTQMGQEVILRCVPISNHLYFYWYRQILGQKVEFLVSFYNNEISEKSEIFDDQFSVERPDGSNFTLKIRSTKLEDSAMYFCASSEGQPPNQPQHFGDGTRLSIL.

The chain links TRBV6-1 to TRBJ2-2; D not resolved. With 0 bases removed from V and 1 base from J, the gap between germline ends came to 12 bases. The CDR3 consists of 17 residues. CDR1 is MNHNS and CDR2 is SASEGT in the germline V gene. CDR3 nucleotides: TGTGCCAGCAGTGAAGCGCTTAACTACCAGAACACCGGGGAGCTGTTTTTT. Protein product: CASSEALNYQNTGELFF.

This clone is a singleton in its sample. The CDR3 sequence is CAWKGSDYGYTF. In nucleotides, the CDR3 is TGTGCCTGGAAGGGGTCTGACTATGGCTACACCTTC. The V call is TRBV30, the J call TRBJ1-2; the D gene is possibly TRBD1 (5 bases). The CDR3 spans 12 residues. CDR1 and CDR2 (germline): GTSNPN, SVGIG (reference sequence). Trimming cost V 4 bases and J 3 bases, with 9 bases left between them.

The V and J genes are TRBV7-9 and TRBJ2-2; TRBD2 matches at 10 bases. CDR1 is SEHNR and CDR2 is FQNEAQ in the germline V gene (reference sequence). This CDR3 contains 19 residues. The trim removed 1 base at V and 2 bases at J, leaving 10 bases unmatched. DNA for the CDR3: TGTGCCAGCAGCTTAGGCCGACTAGCGGGTCTTCCCAACACCGGGGAGCTGTTTTTT. Translated: CASSLGRLAGLPNTGELFF.

This chain links TRBV7-6 with TRBJ2-1; 15 nucleotides align to TRBD2. V dropped 4 bases and J dropped 3; count of bases not matched to a gene: 7. The V gene's germline CDR1 is SGHVS and CDR2 FNYEAQ. The CDR3 length is 18 residues. The CDR3 DNA reads as TGTGCCAGCAGCTCCCCCGGGACTAGCGGGGGGTTCTACAATGAGCAGTTCTTC. This encodes CASSSPGTSGGFYNEQFF.

The chain is built from TRBV28 and TRBJ1-2, with 8 bases lining up with TRBD1. The CDR3 is 14 residues long. Losses at the gene ends were 3 bases for V and 8 bases for J; bases not matched to a gene: 8. Germline CDR1 and CDR2: MDHEN and SYDVKM. For the CDR3, the DNA is TGTGCCAGCAGTTTCCACCAGGGGGCGCGCGGCTACACCTTC. Its translation: CASSFHQGARGYTF.

V usage is TRBV25-1 and J usage is TRBJ1-2; 7 positions match TRBD1. This CDR3 is 14 amino acids long. The V segment lost 4 bases and the J segment 1 base; nucleotides outside the gene matches: 3. Germline-derived CDR1 and CDR2 are MGHDK and SYGVNS. The CDR3 reads CASSARDSNYGYTF. In DNA, the CDR3 is TGTGCCAGCAGTGCCCGGGACAGTAACTATGGCTACACCTTC.